These 29 T cell receptor beta chains were all obtained from the same sample, sequenced in a study of cytomegalovirus exposure and HLA in healthy donors. Clones were read by immunoSEQ multiplex PCR, and TCRdb kept only the in-frame ones, dropping some. The repertoire holds about 220,000 clones, over 80% seen once, with over 13% in the top ten. Sequenced: PBMCs. Every receptor here comes from a woman aged 25 to 45 in good health and CMV-seropositive.

V usage is TRBV13 and J usage is TRBJ1-2; D unresolved. With 2 bases removed from V and 4 bases from J, the gap between germline ends came to 8 bases. The CDR3 totals 13 residues. Germline V gene data show CDR1 as PRHDT and CDR2 as FYEKMQ (reference sequence). The CDR3 coding sequence is TGTGCCAGCAGCTTAATGGGTAGCTATGGCTACACCTTC. As protein: CASSLMGSYGYTF.

This chain links TRBV7-9 with TRBJ2-7; D gene unclear. The CDR3 has 14 amino acids. The germline CDR1 and CDR2 sequences are SEHNR and FQNEAQ (reference sequence). Trimming shortened V by 5 bases and J by 0 bases, and 11 bases separated the two germline ends. The CDR3 DNA is TGTGCCAGCAGCCGATCAGGTTCCTCCTACGAGCAGTACTTC. Translation gives CASSRSGSSYEQYF.

This sequence joins TRBV9 and TRBJ1-1; TRBD1 agrees at 7 bases. The germline CDR1 and CDR2 sequences are SGDLS and YYNGEE. V lost 3 bases, J lost 4 bases, and 3 bases stayed unmatched. CDR3 size: 13 residues. The CDR3 protein is CASSDRGGTEAFF. CDR3 sequence (DNA): TGTGCCAGCAGCGACAGGGGTGGCACTGAAGCTTTCTTT.

On this clone itself: The sample contains more than one DNA sequence encoding this CDR3. V and J are TRBV18 and TRBJ2-3; 7 bases are shared with TRBD2. The CDR3 runs to 14 residues. Germline values: CDR1 KGHSH, CDR2 LQKENI. V was pared by 2 bases and J by 5 bases, with 4 bases of the junction left unmatched. The CDR3 sequence: CASSPAGEEDTQYF. The CDR3 DNA reads TGTGCCAGCTCACCAGCGGGAGAAGAAGATACGCAGTATTTT.

V gene TRBV14 combines with J gene TRBJ2-7; weak D call: TRBD1 (6 bases). The CDR3 spans 17 residues. Germline values: CDR1 SGHDN, CDR2 FVKESK. V lost 1 base and J 4 bases, leaving 20 bases between the germline ends. Here the CDR3 DNA reads TGTGCCAGCAGCCAAGGAACAGGGCACCTCGGCTTGTACGAGCAGTACTTC. Translated, it gives CASSQGTGHLGLYEQYF.

This chain links TRBV6-1 with TRBJ1-1; D remains ambiguous. The germline V gene encodes CDR1 MNHNS and CDR2 SASEGT. Trimming took 2 bases from V and 0 from J, leaving 10 bases between them. The CDR3 consists of 15 residues. CDR3 coding DNA: TGTGCCAGCAGTGAATCTATCGAAATGAACACTGAAGCTTTCTTT. Translating it yields CASSESIEMNTEAFF.

The genes are TRBV2 and TRBJ2-1; perhaps D is TRBD1 or TRBD2 (6 bases each). Germline lookup yields CDR1 SNHLY and CDR2 FYNNEI. Trimming shortened V by 2 bases and J by 9 bases, and 11 bases separated the two germline ends. The CDR3 runs 13 residues. For the CDR3, the DNA is TGTGCCAGCAGTGAATCGGGGGCTGCTGAGCAGTTCTTC. Amino acids: CASSESGAAEQFF.

The chain employs TRBV4-3 and TRBJ1-1; D uncertain. The germline gives CDR1 LGHNA, CDR2 YSLEER. This CDR3 has 13 residues. Trimming pared 4 bases from V and 0 bases from J, leaving 6 bases between. CDR3: CASSREMNTEAFF. The CDR3 coding sequence is TGCGCCAGCAGCCGAGAAATGAACACTGAAGCTTTCTTT.

This clone showed up just once. This CDR3 is CASSYSSGTGVHEQYF. In DNA form, the CDR3 reads TGTGCCAGCAGTTACTCGTCTGGGACAGGGGTCCACGAGCAGTACTTC. The rearrangement links TRBV6-5 to TRBJ2-7; 10 bases agree with TRBD1. This CDR3 has 16 residues. With V trimmed by 0 bases and J by 5 bases, 7 bases remained unmatched. Germline CDR1 is MNHEY and CDR2 is SVGAGI.

V usage is TRBV6-1 and J usage is TRBJ2-7; the match to TRBD1 covers 12 bases. The CDR3 extends over 15 amino acids. V dropped 7 bases and J dropped 7; count of bases not matched to a gene: 11. Germline V gives CDR1 MNHNS, CDR2 SASEGT. The CDR3 coding sequence is TGTGCCAGCAATAGACCGGGACAGGGGGCGGGGGAGCAGTACTTC. This sequence encodes CASNRPGQGAGEQYF.

The table lists this clone with a count of one. The V call is TRBV28, the J call TRBJ1-2, with 11 bases aligning to TRBD1. Trimming removed 11 bases from V and 8 bases from J; junction bases left unmatched: 10. The V gene's germline CDR1 is MDHEN and CDR2 SYDVKM. The CDR3 runs to 13 residues. The DNA for the CDR3 is TGTGCCGGGACAGGGGGTAGTCTGGGCGGCTACACCTTC. Amino acids: CAGTGGSLGGYTF.

This chain uses TRBV27 with TRBJ2-7, with D perhaps TRBD1 (5 bases). The CDR3 is made up of 15 amino acids. Trimming shortened V by 3 bases and J by 0 bases, and 12 bases separated the two germline ends. CDR1 is MNHEY and CDR2 is SMNVEV in the germline V gene (reference sequence). For the CDR3, the DNA is TGTGCCAGCAGTTTTAAAGGGGCCAACTCCTACGAGCAGTACTTC. This gives the protein CASSFKGANSYEQYF.

This clone has just one count. The chain couples TRBV29-1 to TRBJ1-4; possibly TRBD1 for D (5 bases). CDR1 SQVTM and CDR2 ANQGSEA come from the germline V gene. Trimming pared 7 bases from V and 9 bases from J, leaving 15 bases between. The CDR3 has 12 residues. The CDR3 is CSAEGRGKKLFF. In nucleotides, the CDR3 is TGCAGCGCCGAGGGACGGGGCAAAAAACTGTTTTTT.

This chain joins TRBV4-1 and TRBJ1-2; 10 bases map to TRBD1. Per the germline V gene, CDR1 is MGHRA and CDR2 is YSYEKL. Trimming took 2 bases from V and 6 from J; bases not matched to a gene: 6. CDR3 length: 15 residues. This CDR3 is CASSQFNGQGDGYTF. In nucleotides, the CDR3 is TGCGCCAGCAGCCAATTCAATGGACAGGGGGATGGCTACACCTTC.

CDR3 sequence: CAIRGGRDRGANVLTF. CDR3 DNA sequence: TGTGCCATCAGGGGGGGCCGGGACAGGGGCGCCAACGTCCTGACTTTC. This chain uses TRBV10-3 with TRBJ2-6; 10 bases match TRBD1. The CDR3 is 16 amino acids. J gave up 7 bases and V 6 bases, and 9 bases lay outside the gene matches. Germline V gives CDR1 ENHRY, CDR2 SYGVKD.

The CDR3 DNA reads as TGTGCCAGCAGCTTAGTCTCGGTTGAAAACACCTTC. This encodes CASSLVSVENTF. V is TRBV7-9 and J is TRBJ1-2; D remains unclear. Germline CDR1 SEHNR, CDR2 FQNEAQ (reference sequence). CDR3 length: 12 amino acids. The V gene lost 1 base and the J gene lost 12 bases, with 12 bases spanning the gap.

The chain links TRBV11-2 to TRBJ2-7; D is uncertain. The CDR3 spans 13 residues. Per the germline V gene, CDR1 is SGHAT and CDR2 is FQNNGV. The V and J ends lost 0 bases and 3 bases respectively, with 6 bases between them. In DNA, the CDR3 is TGTGCCAGCAGCTTAGAGGTAGGCTACGAGCAGTACTTC. Residues: CASSLEVGYEQYF.

The V and J genes are TRBV2 and TRBJ2-7; D is perhaps TRBD1 (5 bases). Germline V gene lookup returns CDR1 SNHLY and CDR2 FYNNEI. The ends were cut back, 1 base at V and 3 bases at J, with 13 bases in the middle. The CDR3 sequence is 15 residues long. CDR3 coding DNA: TGTGCCAGCAGTGAAGTTGGGGCCCCGGGCTACGAGCAGTACTTC. Encoded protein: CASSEVGAPGYEQYF.

The chain recombines TRBV5-8 with TRBJ1-2, with 7 bases matching TRBD1. The CDR3 is 15 amino acids. V lost 7 bases, J lost 8 bases, and 17 bases stayed unmatched. CDR1 and CDR2 (germline): SGHTS, YDEGEE. CDR3 region: CASSPGQAVFEGYTF. The DNA for the CDR3 is TGTGCCAGCTCCCCTGGACAGGCAGTTTTTGAGGGCTACACCTTC.

The rearrangement uses TRBV5-4 and TRBJ2-7, with a weak D call TRBD1 (6 bases). V was cut by 0 bases and J by 1 base, with 14 bases left in between. The CDR3 runs 16 residues. Germline lookup yields CDR1 SGHNT and CDR2 YYREEE (reference sequence). This chain's CDR3 is CASSLGNRVSSYEQYF. CDR3 bases: TGTGCCAGCAGCTTGGGGAACAGGGTCTCTTCCTACGAGCAGTACTTC.

The chain combines TRBV30 with TRBJ2-3; perhaps D is TRBD1 or TRBD2 (5 bases each). The V and J ends lost 2 bases and 11 bases respectively, with 14 bases between them. Germline-derived CDR1 and CDR2 are GTSNPN and SVGIG (reference sequence). The CDR3 covers 12 residues. CDR3 nucleotide sequence: TGTGCCTGGAGTACGGACATCCGGGAGCAGTATTTT. This gives the protein CAWSTDIREQYF.

On this clone itself: Within the sample, other DNA sequences also encode this same CDR3. V and J are TRBV18 and TRBJ1-5; no reliable D call. Germline V gives CDR1 KGHSH, CDR2 LQKENI. The CDR3 runs 15 residues. The V and J ends lost 1 base and 2 bases respectively, with 9 bases between them. CDR3 loop: CASSPQGRGNQPQHF. The DNA of the CDR3 is TGTGCCAGCTCACCACAAGGGAGGGGCAATCAGCCCCAGCATTTT.

The CDR3 DNA follows: TGTGCCAGCAGCCCCCAAACTAGCGGCCTCATCTACGAGCAGTACTTC. This sequence encodes CASSPQTSGLIYEQYF. The chain has TRBV7-9 and TRBJ2-7; 8 nucleotides match TRBD2. V lost 5 bases and J lost 3; bases outside the gene matches: 12. The CDR3 is 16 amino acids. Per the germline V gene, CDR1 is SEHNR and CDR2 is FQNEAQ (reference sequence).

The table lists this clone with a few counts. V is TRBV9 and J is TRBJ2-3; a possible D gene is TRBD2 (6 bases). Germline V gene sequence: CDR1 SGDLS, CDR2 YYNGEE. Trimming took off 0 bases at V and 1 base at J, with 9 bases between the two ends. The CDR3 contains 15 residues. In DNA, the CDR3 is TGTGCCAGCAGCGTAGGGCTAGCGCGCACAGATACGCAGTATTTT. Protein product: CASSVGLARTDTQYF.

This clone was recorded a few times. The gene calls are TRBV25-1 and TRBJ1-2, with 9 positions matching TRBD1. The germline CDR1 and CDR2 sequences are MGHDK and SYGVNS. After removal of 7 bases from V and 6 bases from J, the junction contained 0 bases not matched to a gene. The CDR3 spans 11 residues. As DNA, the CDR3 is TGTGCCAGCAACAGGGGGCATGGCTACACCTTC. Translated: CASNRGHGYTF.

A few counts support this clone. Other nucleotide sequences in the sample specify the same CDR3. The chain recombines TRBV27 with TRBJ2-7; D not resolved. The CDR3 is 10 amino acids. Trimming removed 1 base from V and 5 bases from J, with 0 bases in between. Germline CDR1 and CDR2: MNHEY and SMNVEV (reference sequence). The CDR3 nucleotides read TGTGCCAGCAGTTTATACGAGCAGTACTTC. Translation: CASSLYEQYF.

This clone came up a few times. The rearrangement joins TRBV9 to TRBJ2-7; 7 positions agree with TRBD1. V lost 3 bases and J lost 4; bases outside the gene matches: 4. Germline loops: CDR1 SGDLS, CDR2 YYNGEE. The CDR3 extends over 13 amino acids. CDR3 DNA: TGTGCCAGCAGCGGGGAGACAGGGTACGAGCAGTACTTC. Amino acids: CASSGETGYEQYF.

In this sample, this clone turned up once. The V and J genes are TRBV15 and TRBJ2-3; D might be TRBD1 or TRBD2, each matching 5 bases. The CDR3 runs 13 residues. CDR1 and CDR2 from the germline V gene are LNHNV and YYDKDF (reference sequence). V was cut by 3 bases and J by 6 bases, with 10 bases left in between. CDR3 protein: CATSRRWGDTQYF. CDR3 nucleotide sequence: TGTGCCACCAGCAGGAGATGGGGGGATACGCAGTATTTT.

CDR3 loop: CASSDTGQDFTDTQYF. The CDR3 DNA reads TGTGCCAGCAGTGACACAGGGCAGGATTTCACAGATACGCAGTATTTT. The gene calls are TRBV6-1 and TRBJ2-3; perhaps TRBD1 as D (6 bases). The germline CDR1 and CDR2 sequences are MNHNS and SASEGT. V lost 3 bases and J 2 bases, leaving 15 bases between the germline ends. This CDR3 contains 16 residues.